These 17 T cell receptor beta chains were sequenced from one sample in a study of post-analysis software for immune sequencing data. Incorporated into the TCR beta cDNA libraries were unique molecular identifiers, which served to reduce PCR and sequencing biases. TCRdb re-called the PCR reads with MiXCR, one entry per CDR3 protein. The sample includes more than 500,000 distinct CDR3 sequences, around 31% of them seen just once. No antigen has been identified for these receptors. General study points: Roughly 5 TRBV segments, TRBV5-6, TRBV5-1 and TRBV20-1 among them, were found more frequent in patients than controls.

The sequenced sample was blood. These receptors were collected from a girl under 18 with multiple sclerosis.

The rearrangement links TRBV6-1 to TRBJ2-2; D not resolved. Germline V gene sequence: CDR1 MNHNS, CDR2 SASEGT. V was cut by 3 bases and J by 6 bases, with 11 bases left in between. This CDR3 is 14 amino acids long. CDR3 loop: CASSDLLAAGELFF. CDR3 sequence (DNA): TGTGCCAGCAGTGATTTATTAGCTGCCGGGGAGCTGTTTTTT.

This chain joins TRBV12-3 or TRBV12-4 and TRBJ2-5; 7 bases align to TRBD2. The CDR3 runs 12 residues. The V gene end was trimmed by 7 bases and the J gene end by 7 bases; junction bases not matched to a gene: 6. The CDR3 sequence: CASTPWGGTQYF. The CDR3 DNA follows: TGTGCCAGCACCCCCTGGGGGGGGACCCAGTACTTC.

This chain joins TRBV20-1 and TRBJ2-7; D gene uncertain. CDR1 is DFQATT, CDR2 SNEGSKA, per germline (reference sequence). The germline V and J ends were trimmed by 6 bases and 6 bases, with 12 bases remaining between them. This CDR3 has 11 amino acids. In nucleotides, the CDR3 is TGCAGTGCAAATAGTGTCCTCGAGCAGTACTTC. Translation gives CSANSVLEQYF.

This clonotype came up once. Relative to the germline gene, one junction end is altered; a read error may explain this. The J gene is TRBJ2-3, the V gene TRBV29-1; possibly TRBD1 for D (6 bases). The CDR3 extends over 12 amino acids. The germline V gene has CDR1 SQVTM and CDR2 ANQGSEA. CDR3 DNA: TGTACTTGTACAGGGACCGCAGATACGCAGTATTTT. It is translated as CTCTGTADTQYF.

V and J are TRBV6-6 and TRBJ2-6; D possibly matches TRBD1 or TRBD2 (6 bases each). This CDR3 is built from 14 residues. V shed 0 bases and J shed 13 bases, with 13 bases lying between them. Germline CDR1 and CDR2: MNHNY and SVGAGI (reference sequence). The CDR3 DNA reads TGTGCCAGCAGTTACTCGGGACTCCAGGGGGTCCTGACTTTC. Its translation is CASSYSGLQGVLTF.

The chain employs TRBV6-5 and TRBJ2-5; 7 bases align to TRBD2. The germline gives CDR1 MNHEY, CDR2 SVGAGI. The CDR3 has 15 residues. V lost 6 bases and J lost 2; bases outside the gene matches: 9. CDR3 sequence: CASRYGGKGQETQYF. CDR3 sequence (DNA): TGTGCCAGCAGATACGGGGGGAAAGGACAAGAGACCCAGTACTTC.

This clonotype was counted only a few times. This sequence joins TRBV7-9 and TRBJ1-1; the D gene is possibly TRBD1 (5 bases). Germline V gene data show CDR1 as SEHNR and CDR2 as FQNEAQ (reference sequence). Trimming left V 2 bases short and J 11 bases short, with 12 bases between. The CDR3 spans 12 residues. The CDR3, as DNA: TGTGCCAGCAGCTTAAGCGGGGGTACGGCTTTCTTT. Translation gives CASSLSGGTAFF.

This sequence joins TRBV4-1 and TRBJ1-2; a possible D gene is TRBD1 (5 bases). The length of the CDR3 is 15 residues. The V end lost 1 base, the J end lost 6 bases, and 15 bases lay between the germline ends. Germline loops: CDR1 MGHRA, CDR2 YSYEKL. CDR3 coding DNA: TGCGCCAGCAGCCAAGCTGGCAGGGTATTACATGGCTACACCTTC. Its translation: CASSQAGRVLHGYTF.

This clonotype was counted at least ten times. The chain links TRBV7-6 to TRBJ2-3; D is ambiguous. This CDR3 comprises 13 residues. In germline, CDR1 is SGHVS, CDR2 FNYEAQ. The germline V and J ends were trimmed by 3 bases and 1 base, with 5 bases remaining between them. CDR3: CASSLWGTDTQYF. Here the CDR3 DNA reads TGTGCCAGCAGCTTGTGGGGCACAGATACGCAGTATTTT. The full variable domain, rest sourced from reference TRBV7-6 and TRBJ2-3, is GAGVSQSPRYKVTKRGQDVALRCDPISGHVSLYWYRQALGQGPEFLTYFNYEAQQDKSGLPNDRFSAERPEGSISTLTIQRTEQRDSAMYRCASSLWGTDTQYFGPGTRLTVL.

This clonotype was found a few times. The chain recombines TRBV7-2 with TRBJ2-3; D is uncertain. The CDR3 has 13 amino acids. CDR1 is SGHTA and CDR2 is FQGNSA in the germline V gene. Trimming left V 7 bases short and J 10 bases short, with 18 bases between. This CDR3 is CASNVDGPPAQYF. For the CDR3, the DNA is TGTGCCAGCAACGTCGACGGGCCCCCGGCGCAGTATTTT.

CDR3 nucleotides: TGTGCCAGCAGTGACGAGGCTCTCGGGTATGGCTACACCTTC. Residues: CASSDEALGYGYTF. This chain links TRBV6-4 with TRBJ1-2; no clear D gene. Trimming stripped 2 bases from V and 5 bases from J, with 12 bases between. This CDR3 comprises 14 residues. The V gene's germline CDR1 is MRHNA and CDR2 SNTAGT.

This chain connects TRBV6-1 to TRBJ2-1, with D tentatively TRBD1 or TRBD2 (5 bases each). Germline V gene sequence: CDR1 MNHNS, CDR2 SASEGT. The CDR3 is 18 amino acids. The V gene lost 3 bases and the J gene lost 0 bases, with 18 bases spanning the gap. In nucleotides, the CDR3 is TGTGCCAGCAGTGAGCACGGGACGATTCGAAGCTCCTACAATGAGCAGTTCTTC. This codes for CASSEHGTIRSSYNEQFF.

The rearrangement links TRBV6-2 or TRBV6-3 to TRBJ1-2, with D possibly matching TRBD1 (5 bases). The length of the CDR3 is 17 residues. In germline, CDR1 is MNHEY, CDR2 SVGEGT. V lost 0 bases, J lost 4 bases, and 18 bases lay in between. CDR3 residues: CASSYSTYGAYFYGYTF. The DNA for the CDR3 is TGTGCCAGCAGTTACTCGACCTACGGGGCTTACTTCTATGGCTACACCTTC.

The CDR3 region is CASSLQGVNYGYTF. The CDR3 region has the DNA TGCGCCAGCAGCCTACAGGGAGTTAACTATGGCTACACCTTC. The V and J genes are TRBV5-1 and TRBJ1-2, with D perhaps matching TRBD1 (6 bases). Germline V CDR1 and CDR2: SGHRS, YFSETQ. V was pared by 4 bases and J by 1 base, with 11 bases between. The CDR3 loop spans 14 amino acids.

This clonotype came up a few times. The chain carries TRBV28 and TRBJ2-1; tentative D call: TRBD2 (6 bases). Germline CDR1 is MDHEN and CDR2 is SYDVKM. This CDR3 is 15 amino acids long. V lost 7 bases and J 4 bases, leaving 17 bases between the germline ends. The CDR3 nucleotides read TGTGCCAGCATTTCTACGGGACTGACATACAATGAGCAGTTCTTC. It translates to CASISTGLTYNEQFF. Full variable domain (outside the CDR3, taken from reference TRBV28 and TRBJ2-1): DVKVTQSSRYLVKRTGEKVFLECVQDMDHENMFWYRQDPGLGLRLIYFSYDVKMKEKGDIPEGYSVSREKKERFSLILESASTNQTSMYLCASISTGLTYNEQFFGPGTRLTVL.

This clonotype has a handful of counts. The chain has TRBV20-1 and TRBJ2-5, with unresolved D. V lost 6 bases and J lost 4, with 6 bases in between. The CDR3 sequence is 10 residues long. Germline values: CDR1 DFQATT, CDR2 SNEGSKA (reference sequence). CDR3 in DNA: TGCAGTGCGCAGACAGAGACCCAGTACTTC. It encodes CSAQTETQYF.

This clonotype was picked up many times. The chain employs TRBV7-3 and TRBJ2-1; D possibly uses TRBD1 or TRBD2 (5 bases each). In germline, CDR1 is SGHTA, CDR2 FQGTGA. The CDR3 extends over 15 amino acids. V was cut by 5 bases and J by 5 bases, with 16 bases left in between. The CDR3 DNA is TGTGCCAGCAGCCCTTGGACTGGGGGTGACAATGAGCAGTTCTTC. Protein product: CASSPWTGGDNEQFF.